Described below is a single T cell receptor (beta chain) sequence and its context. These data are taken from a study of blood T cell repertoires in COVID-19. CDR1 and CDR2 (germline): SGHTA, FQGNSA. V lost 5 bases to trimming and J lost 4 bases; unmatched junction nucleotides: 8. This CDR3 has 16 residues. Sequencing was performed with immunoSEQ multiplex PCR; in TCRdb, only in-frame clones are kept and a portion is missing. The sample carries about 52,000 clones, under 90% recorded once. The sequence was collected from a man aged 80 or over with COVID-19, enrolled during active disease. The chain has TRBV7-2 and TRBJ1-6; 7 bases fit TRBD1. Specimen: peripheral blood. As DNA, the CDR3 is TGTGCCAGCAGCCCACGGGACAGCTATTATAATTCACCCCTCCACTTT. It codes for CASSPRDSYYNSPLHF.